The 27 T cell receptor beta chains below were found in one sample sequenced in a study of persistence of HIV-infected CD4 T cells. Stimulation used 8.5 to 10 ug/mL lysate from CMV-infected fibroblasts. Memory cells lacking CD40L and CD69 with high CD45RO were sorted. This was the immunoSEQ version 4 assay in survey mode. Some clones are missing from TCRdb's copy, which holds only in-frame ones; the method was immunoSEQ multiplex PCR. The table records tens of thousands of clones, almost 85% of them present only once. Their target antigens are unknown. The sequences come from CD4+ T cells sorted from PBMCs after approximately 20-hour stimulation, collected from a patient who received antiretroviral therapy. The receptor source for this set is an adult man with HIV who was CMV-seropositive.

This sequence joins TRBV7-9 and TRBJ2-3; D gene uncertain. This CDR3 is built from 14 residues. Trimming took off 0 bases at V and 12 bases at J, with 16 bases between the two ends. CDR1 is SEHNR, CDR2 FQNEAQ, per germline (reference sequence). CDR3 residues: CASSLAMVPAKQYF. DNA of the CDR3: TGTGCCAGCAGCTTAGCGATGGTCCCAGCCAAACAGTATTTT.

The chain uses TRBV18 and TRBJ2-1, with 7 positions matching TRBD1. This CDR3 has 16 residues. Trimming at V came to 4 bases and at J to 4 bases, leaving 10 bases not matched to a gene. Germline loops: CDR1 KGHSH, CDR2 LQKENI. Here the CDR3 DNA reads TGTGCCAGCTCACTCGCACAGGGGCCTCATTACAATGAGCAGTTCTTC. Amino acid sequence: CASSLAQGPHYNEQFF.

The V gene is TRBV15, the J gene TRBJ2-2, with D possibly TRBD2 on 5 matching bases. V was pared by 1 base and J by 1 base, with 7 bases between. Germline CDR1 reads LNHNV; CDR2 reads YYDKDF (reference sequence). The CDR3 has 15 amino acids. The DNA for the CDR3 is TGTGCCACCAGCAGAGGGAGGAGGAACACCGGGGAGCTGTTTTTT. This translates into CATSRGRRNTGELFF.

This chain joins TRBV5-4 and TRBJ1-4; D remains unclear. V was shortened by 2 bases and J by 0 bases, with 8 bases between the two germline ends. This CDR3 comprises 15 residues. Germline CDR1 and CDR2: SGHNT and YYREEE (reference sequence). The CDR3 loop reads CASSLDGATNEKLFF. CDR3 sequence (DNA): TGTGCCAGCAGCTTAGATGGCGCAACTAATGAAAAACTGTTTTTT. The full variable domain, completed using reference TRBV5-4 and TRBJ1-4, is ETGVTQSPTHLIKTRGQQVTLRCSSQSGHNTVSWYQQALGQGPQFIFQYYREEENGRGNFPPRFSGLQFPNYSSELNVNALELDDSALYLCASSLDGATNEKLFFGSGTQLSVL.

This chain links TRBV11-2 with TRBJ2-7; no firm D call. The CDR3 runs to 13 residues. Germline V lookup: CDR1 SGHAT, CDR2 FQNNGV. Deletions cut 5 bases from V and 2 bases from J, with 10 bases between. CDR3 amino acids: CASSRLRAYEQYF. In DNA form, the CDR3 reads TGTGCCAGCAGCAGGTTACGGGCCTACGAGCAGTACTTC.

The chain couples TRBV2 to TRBJ2-7; TRBD1 aligns across 9 bases. Trimming cost V 7 bases and J 5 bases; bases outside gene matches: 12. The CDR3 is 15 amino acids. Germline CDR1 reads SNHLY; CDR2 reads FYNNEI. The CDR3 bases are TGTGCCAGCATCCCGGCCGGGACAGGGTTCCACGAGCAGTACTTC. It encodes CASIPAGTGFHEQYF.

This chain joins TRBV7-9 and TRBJ2-7; 7 bases are shared with TRBD1. V was clipped by 2 bases and J by 3 bases; unmatched bases: 1. CDR1 is SEHNR, CDR2 FQNEAQ, per germline (reference sequence). The CDR3 length is 13 residues. Here the CDR3 reads CASSLSGGYEQYF. CDR3 in DNA: TGTGCCAGCAGCTTATCAGGGGGCTACGAGCAGTACTTC.

V is TRBV29-1 and J is TRBJ2-7; D remains unclear. This CDR3 contains 12 residues. CDR1 and CDR2 from the germline V gene are SQVTM and ANQGSEA. Deletions cut 2 bases from V and 5 bases from J, with 10 bases between. This chain's CDR3 is CSVEKGSNEQYF. The DNA for the CDR3 is TGCAGCGTTGAAAAGGGTTCCAACGAGCAGTACTTC.

V is TRBV7-2 and J is TRBJ2-3; D is uncertain. V gave up 6 bases and J gave up 3 bases, with 10 bases separating them. The germline gives CDR1 SGHTA, CDR2 FQGNSA. CDR3 length: 13 residues. DNA for the CDR3: TGTGCCAGCAGTCTGGATCTAACAGATACGCAGTATTTT. It yields the protein CASSLDLTDTQYF. The full variable domain, with the rest looked up from reference TRBV7-2 and TRBJ2-3, is GAGVSQSPSNKVTEKGKDVELRCDPISGHTALYWYRQSLGQGLEFLIYFQGNSAPDKSGLPSDRFSAERTGGSVSTLTIQRTQQEDSAVYLCASSLDLTDTQYFGPGTRLTVL.

This rearrangement joins TRBV7-3 to TRBJ1-3; tentatively, D is TRBD1 (5 bases). Looked up from germline, CDR1 is SGHTA and CDR2 is FQGTGA. The CDR3 runs to 17 residues. V was shortened by 1 base and J by 4 bases, with 17 bases between the two germline ends. This CDR3 reads CASSLMPRGGNGNTIYF. The CDR3 DNA follows: TGTGCCAGCAGCTTAATGCCCCGGGGCGGGAACGGAAACACCATATATTTT.

The chain carries TRBV6-1 and TRBJ1-3; no clear D gene. V was cut by 2 bases and J by 4 bases, with 3 bases left in between. The CDR3 covers 12 residues. Germline V CDR1 and CDR2: MNHNS, SASEGT. CDR3 in amino acids: CASSEQGNTIYF. CDR3 nucleotide sequence: TGTGCCAGCAGTGAACAGGGAAACACCATATATTTT.

The CDR3 DNA is TGTGCCAGCAGCTTCAAACGGCAGGGTGTCGAGCAGTACTTC. This codes for CASSFKRQGVEQYF. This chain joins TRBV4-2 and TRBJ2-7; tentatively, D is TRBD1 (5 bases). The CDR3 covers 14 residues. The germline V and J ends were trimmed by 5 bases and 6 bases, with 17 bases remaining between them. Per the germline V gene, CDR1 is LGHNA and CDR2 is YNFKEQ.

The V call is TRBV3-1 (or the pseudogene TRBV3-2), the J call TRBJ1-5; TRBD1 agrees at 7 bases. J was trimmed by 3 bases and V by 8 bases; bases with no gene match: 7. The germline V gene has CDR1 LGHDT and CDR2 YNNKEL (reference sequence). The CDR3 is 14 residues long. The CDR3 region is CASCRQGTNQPQHF. The CDR3 nucleotides are TGTGCCAGCTGTCGACAGGGAACCAATCAGCCCCAGCATTTT.

The chain uses TRBV6-5 and TRBJ2-7; no definite D call. CDR3 length: 11 amino acids. Germline-derived CDR1 and CDR2 are MNHEY and SVGAGI. The V gene lost 4 bases and the J gene lost 2 bases, with 3 bases spanning the gap. In DNA form, the CDR3 reads TGTGCCAGCAGTTCTACCTACGAGCAGTACTTC. It translates to CASSSTYEQYF.

J is TRBJ2-3 and V is TRBV7-3, with unresolved D. The V gene lost 1 base and the J gene lost 4 bases, with 9 bases spanning the gap. Germline CDR1 reads SGHTA; CDR2 reads FQGTGA. The CDR3 runs 14 residues. CDR3 in amino acids: CASSLIRSADTQYF. The CDR3 DNA sequence: TGTGCCAGCAGCTTAATAAGATCAGCAGATACGCAGTATTTT.

The chain employs TRBV7-2 and TRBJ2-3; 10 positions agree with TRBD2. J was trimmed by 2 bases and V by 6 bases; bases with no gene match: 5. Germline CDR1 SGHTA, CDR2 FQGNSA. This CDR3 has 15 residues. The CDR3 sequence: CASSQSGGATDTQYF. The CDR3 bases are TGTGCCAGCAGTCAAAGCGGGGGGGCCACAGATACGCAGTATTTT.

V usage is TRBV6-5 and J usage is TRBJ1-1; 8 nucleotides match TRBD1. Looked up from germline, CDR1 is MNHEY and CDR2 is SVGAGI. V was clipped by 7 bases and J by 10 bases; unmatched bases: 14. This CDR3 comprises 14 residues. The CDR3 DNA is TGTGCCAGCACCAACCTCGGACAGGGAGGGAGAGCTTTCTTT. It codes for CASTNLGQGGRAFF.

The V and J genes are TRBV7-6 and TRBJ1-3; a possible D gene is TRBD1 (5 bases). V lost 5 bases and J lost 0, with 11 bases in between. From germline, CDR1 is SGHVS and CDR2 FNYEAQ. CDR3 length equals 15 residues. CDR3 in amino acids: CASSPRTTSGNTIYF. CDR3 DNA sequence: TGTGCCAGCAGCCCTAGGACAACCTCTGGAAACACCATATATTTT.

The chain carries TRBV7-2 and TRBJ1-6, with D tentatively TRBD1 (5 bases). Germline CDR1 SGHTA, CDR2 FQGNSA. CDR3 length equals 16 residues. Trimming cost V 3 bases and J 6 bases, with 15 bases left between them. The CDR3 sequence is CASSFSPGSINSPLHF. DNA of the CDR3: TGTGCCAGCAGCTTCTCCCCAGGGTCTATTAATTCACCCCTCCACTTT.

This clone showed up just a few times. Within the sample, other DNA sequences also encode this same CDR3. The chain recombines TRBV28 with TRBJ1-2; 7 bases match TRBD1. The CDR3 is 14 residues long. The V and J ends lost 6 bases and 5 bases, in that order; junction bases with no gene match: 9. In germline, CDR1 is MDHEN, CDR2 SYDVKM. The CDR3 loop reads CASSPPGTAYGYTF. CDR3 DNA sequence: TGTGCCAGCAGCCCACCCGGGACAGCATATGGCTACACCTTC.

This rearrangement joins TRBV14 to TRBJ1-1; D is perhaps TRBD1 (5 bases). V was trimmed by 4 bases and J by 5 bases, leaving 11 bases between them. This CDR3 has 13 amino acids. From germline, CDR1 is SGHDN and CDR2 FVKESK. CDR3 sequence reads: CASSLHTGTEAFF. In nucleotides, the CDR3 is TGTGCCAGCAGCCTGCACACAGGTACTGAAGCTTTCTTT.

This clone was seen only once. V usage is TRBV29-1 and J usage is TRBJ2-7, with 11 positions matching TRBD2. The germline CDR1 and CDR2 sequences are SQVTM and ANQGSEA. The length of the CDR3 is 15 residues. V lost 7 bases and J lost 2; bases outside the gene matches: 10. The CDR3 region has the DNA TGCAGCGCCACGGGTTTAGCGGGGGGGCCCTACGAGCAGTACTTC. This encodes CSATGLAGGPYEQYF.

This sequence joins TRBV2 and TRBJ1-1; D call uncertain. V was trimmed by 6 bases and J by 3 bases, leaving 11 bases between them. The germline gives CDR1 SNHLY, CDR2 FYNNEI. The CDR3 runs 13 residues. The CDR3 region has the DNA TGTGCCAGCAGGCGGAGGGTGGACACTGAAGCTTTCTTT. It specifies CASRRRVDTEAFF.

The chain uses TRBV5-1 and TRBJ2-6; TRBD1 agrees at 7 bases. V trimming: 4 bases; J trimming: 0 bases; junction bases outside the gene matches: 16. The CDR3 has 20 amino acids. The germline V gene has CDR1 SGHRS and CDR2 YFSETQ. The CDR3 reads CASSLLVDWDSFSGANVLTF. CDR3 DNA: TGCGCCAGCAGCCTATTGGTCGATTGGGACAGTTTCTCTGGGGCCAACGTCCTGACTTTC.

CDR3 bases: TGTGCCAGCAGTCCCAGGGTTTTGGGCACCGGGGAGCTGTTTTTT. Translation gives CASSPRVLGTGELFF. This chain connects TRBV6-5 to TRBJ2-2; D may be TRBD1 (5 bases). This CDR3 spans 15 amino acids. The germline V gene encodes CDR1 MNHEY and CDR2 SVGAGI. V shed 5 bases and J shed 4 bases, with 14 bases lying between them.

This rearrangement joins TRBV5-1 to TRBJ2-1; TRBD1 is a possible D gene (6 bases). The CDR3 spans 14 residues. Germline CDR1 is SGHRS and CDR2 is YFSETQ. V was trimmed by 4 bases and J by 5 bases, leaving 13 bases between them. As DNA, the CDR3 is TGCGCCAGCAGCCAATCAGGGGATGACAATGAGCAGTTCTTC. This sequence encodes CASSQSGDDNEQFF. Full variable domain (outside the CDR3, taken from reference TRBV5-1 and TRBJ2-1): KAGVTQTPRYLIKTRGQQVTLSCSPISGHRSVSWYQQTPGQGLQFLFEYFSETQRNKGNFPGRFSGRQFSNSRSEMNVSTLELGDSALYLCASSQSGDDNEQFFGPGTRLTVL.

The chain uses TRBV10-2 and TRBJ1-6; no clear D gene. V gave up 2 bases and J gave up 1 base, with 3 bases separating them. The CDR3 runs 14 residues. The germline gives CDR1 WSHSY, CDR2 SAAADI. CDR3 coding DNA: TGCGCCAGCAGTGAGGGTTCCTATAATTCACCCCTCCACTTT. It yields the protein CASSEGSYNSPLHF.